The clone carrying this T cell receptor beta chain was seen at least ten times. Its antigen is not identified. At the DNA level, this CDR3 is encoded by other sequences in the same sample as well. This record belongs to a study of metastatic and nonmetastatic thyroid tumors. Study results and caveats: It was reported that TCR beta diversity was significantly higher in malignant thyroid tumors than benign nodules, in blood and tumor.

Using MiXCR, TCRdb re-called clones from the PCR reads. The table shows 8,000 to 9,000 clones, with 20% to 25% occurring only once. In germline, CDR1 is DFQATT, CDR2 SNEGSKA (reference sequence). V lost 6 bases, J lost 5 bases, and 13 bases stayed unmatched. CDR3 length: 15 residues. No treatment had been given to any patient before thyroid surgery. The chain links TRBV20-1 to TRBJ2-1; TRBD2 matches 7 bases. Material for sequencing was tumor tissue. The receptor's source is a female donor with papillary thyroid cancer or a benign thyroid nodule (not recorded which). Some clones in this sample may be carry-over from other donors' samples. The CDR3: CSAIFSGLNDNEQFF. The DNA for the CDR3 is TGCAGTGCCATCTTTAGCGGGCTAAATGACAATGAGCAGTTCTTC.